Described below is a single T cell receptor (beta chain) sequence and its context. What it binds is not known. Other DNA variants within this sample encode the same CDR3. Naivety among CD8 cells was defined by CD45RO negativity and positive CCR7 selection, thereby excluding terminally differentiated effector memory CD45RA+ cells. Those who donated were healthy HIV-negative adults, with no recent acute infections or vaccinations reported. This table comes from immunoSEQ multiplex PCR, and its TCRdb copy is limited to in-frame clones, with some not included. Altogether 450,000 to 700,000 clones are present, around 95% being singletons, with the ten largest covering 0.11%. The data belong to a study of shared clonotypes between healthy human individuals. Study results and limitations: On the whole, naive subsets had larger estimated richness than memory subsets had.

The germline CDR1 and CDR2 sequences are MNHEY and SMNVEV (reference sequence). V was cut by 4 bases and J by 1 base, with 8 bases left in between. This CDR3 is built from 13 residues. This rearrangement joins TRBV27 to TRBJ2-7, with D maybe TRBD1 (6 bases). The clonotype originates from a woman in her thirties in good health. Sequencing was performed on naive CD8+ T cells sorted from blood. For the CDR3, the DNA is TGTGCCAGCAGTTCGGACAGTTCCTACGAGCAGTACTTC. It codes for CASSSDSSYEQYF.